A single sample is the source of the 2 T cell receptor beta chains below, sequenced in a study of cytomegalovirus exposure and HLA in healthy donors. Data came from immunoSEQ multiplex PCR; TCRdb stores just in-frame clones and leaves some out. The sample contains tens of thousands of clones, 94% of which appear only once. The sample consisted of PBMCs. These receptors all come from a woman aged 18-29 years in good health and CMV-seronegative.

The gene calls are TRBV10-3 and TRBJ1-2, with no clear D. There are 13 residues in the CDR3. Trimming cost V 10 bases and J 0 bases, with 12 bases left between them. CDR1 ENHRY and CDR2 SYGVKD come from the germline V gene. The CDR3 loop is CATSDTSNYGYTF. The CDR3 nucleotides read TGTGCCACCTCCGACACGTCTAACTATGGCTACACCTTC.

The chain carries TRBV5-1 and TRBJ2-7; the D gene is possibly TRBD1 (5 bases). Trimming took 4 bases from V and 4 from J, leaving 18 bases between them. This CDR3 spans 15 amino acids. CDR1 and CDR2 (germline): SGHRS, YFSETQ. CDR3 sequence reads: CASSPGGTGSYEQYF. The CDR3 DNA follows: TGCGCCAGCAGCCCTGGTGGCACAGGTTCTTACGAGCAGTACTTC.